One sample yielded the 24 T cell receptor beta chains listed below, sequenced in a study of glioma-infiltrating T cells. Using RNA template, CDR3s of TCR alpha and beta were amplified with iRepertoire arm-PCR. One entry per CDR3 protein results from TCRdb running MiXCR on the multiplex PCR reads. Among roughly 130,000 distinct CDR3 sequences listed, roughly a quarter were seen once. Sequencing was carried out using glioma tissue, nonneoplastic brain tissue, or PBMCs (not recorded which). These TCRs come from a human donor with low-grade glioma or glioblastoma, undergoing nonglioma brain surgery, or in good health (not recorded which).

J is TRBJ2-2 and V is TRBV6-5; 10 bases are shared with TRBD2. Germline loops: CDR1 MNHEY, CDR2 SVGAGI. Germline trimming cut 0 bases from V and 6 bases from J; bases unmatched to any gene: 4. The CDR3 has 16 residues. This CDR3 reads CASSYSPSGGAGELFF. The CDR3 nucleotides are TGTGCCAGCAGTTACTCGCCGAGCGGGGGGGCCGGGGAGCTGTTTTTT.

In its sample, this clonotype was seen a few times. This sequence joins TRBV14 and TRBJ2-5; D tentatively reads TRBD1 or TRBD2 (5 bases each). Trimming took 1 base from V and 1 from J, leaving 13 bases between them. The CDR3 contains 16 residues. Looked up from germline, CDR1 is SGHDN and CDR2 is FVKESK. The CDR3 coding sequence is TGTGCCAGCAGCCAAGCCGATGGGGGTCCCCAAGAGACCCAGTACTTC. It codes for CASSQADGGPQETQYF.

This clonotype was observed a few times. V usage is TRBV14 and J usage is TRBJ2-1; a weak D match, TRBD2 (5 bases). Germline lookup yields CDR1 SGHDN and CDR2 FVKESK. The V end lost 1 base, the J end lost 0 bases, and 10 bases lay between the germline ends. This CDR3 spans 16 amino acids. Written as DNA, the CDR3 is TGTGCCAGCAGCCAAGTGTCGGGGAGCTCCTACAATGAGCAGTTCTTC. This sequence encodes CASSQVSGSSYNEQFF.

This clonotype came up once. V and J are TRBV6-1 and TRBJ1-1, with 11 positions matching TRBD1. V was pared by 11 bases and J by 6 bases, with 14 bases of the junction left unmatched. CDR1 is MNHNS, CDR2 SASEGT, per germline. CDR3 size: 15 residues. The CDR3 reads CAVSDEGQGVAEAFF. The CDR3 region has the DNA TGTGCCGTCAGTGACGAGGGACAGGGGGTCGCTGAAGCTTTCTTT.

In DNA form, the CDR3 reads TGTGCCAGCAGCCAAGTGCAGGAGACCTATGGCTACACCTTC. Translation gives CASSQVQETYGYTF. The rearrangement links TRBV4-2 to TRBJ1-2, with D hard to call. The germline gives CDR1 LGHNA, CDR2 YNFKEQ. V was clipped by 1 base and J by 4 bases, with 10 bases between them. CDR3 length: 14 residues.

This clonotype has more than one count but fewer than ten. The chain employs TRBV7-2 and TRBJ2-2; weak D call: TRBD1 (6 bases). This CDR3 comprises 13 residues. V dropped 5 bases and J dropped 6 bases, with 10 bases sitting between them. In germline, CDR1 is SGHTA, CDR2 FQGNSA. The CDR3: CASSMYRAGELFF. The CDR3 coding sequence is TGTGCCAGCAGCATGTACAGGGCCGGGGAGCTGTTTTTT.

The genes are TRBV2 and TRBJ2-4; 7 bases match TRBD1. This CDR3 has 18 residues. After removal of 3 bases from V and 6 bases from J, the junction contained 17 bases not matched to a gene. In germline, CDR1 is SNHLY, CDR2 FYNNEI. The chain's CDR3 is CASSDPGTATTLTNIQYF. CDR3 DNA sequence: TGTGCCAGCAGTGATCCCGGGACAGCGACAACCCTAACAAACATTCAGTACTTC.

This clonotype was recorded a few times. CDR3 residues: CASSWGGGQPQHF. CDR3 nucleotide sequence: TGTGCCAGCAGCTGGGGAGGAGGTCAGCCCCAGCATTTT. The rearrangement uses TRBV5-6 and TRBJ1-5; no definite D call. Germline V gene lookup returns CDR1 SGHDT and CDR2 YYEEEE. V was pared by 3 bases and J by 6 bases, with 10 bases between. The CDR3 has 13 residues.

The V and J genes are TRBV11-3 and TRBJ1-2; no reliable D call. V lost 5 bases, J lost 8 bases, and 12 bases lay in between. The CDR3 totals 12 residues. Per the germline V gene, CDR1 is SGHNT and CDR2 is YENEEA. CDR3 bases: TGTGCCAGCAGCCCCGGACTAGGAGGCTACACCTTC. Translated: CASSPGLGGYTF. Full variable domain (missing parts from reference TRBV11-3 and TRBJ1-2): EAGVVQSPRYKIIEKKQPVAFWCNPISGHNTLYWYLQNLGQGPELLIRYENEEAVDDSQLPKDRFSAERLKGVDSTLKIQPAELGDSAVYLCASSPGLGGYTFGSGTRLTVV.

The V and J genes are TRBV24-1 and TRBJ1-2; D may be TRBD1 (6 bases). The CDR3 contains 15 residues. V was shortened by 7 bases and J by 7 bases, with 21 bases between the two germline ends. Germline assignment: CDR1 KGHDR and CDR2 SFDVKD. DNA for the CDR3: TGTGCCACCAGCAGCATAGAACAGGGCTTCGCTGGCTACACCTTC. It translates to CATSSIEQGFAGYTF.

This clonotype was seen many times. The chain joins TRBV7-9 to TRBJ2-7, with D maybe TRBD2 (5 bases). From germline, CDR1 is SEHNR and CDR2 FQNEAQ (reference sequence). V was trimmed by 5 bases and J by 6 bases, leaving 17 bases between them. The CDR3 covers 14 residues. The CDR3: CASSRHGTSIEQYV. The DNA for the CDR3 is TGTGCCAGCAGCCGGCATGGCACTAGTATCGAGCAGTACGTC.

In its sample, this clonotype was seen a few times. This sequence joins TRBV3-1 and TRBJ2-3; D unresolved. Trimming stripped 4 bases from V and 4 bases from J, with 12 bases between. Germline CDR1 LGHDT, CDR2 YNNKEL (reference sequence). The CDR3 is 14 amino acids. CDR3 DNA: TGTGCCAGCAGCCCTCTAGGTTGGTCAGATACGCAGTATTTT. The encoded protein is CASSPLGWSDTQYF.

The chain joins TRBV19 to TRBJ2-3, with 9 nucleotides matching TRBD2. The CDR3 contains 14 residues. Unmatched junction bases numbered 12, after V lost 10 bases and J lost 7 bases. Germline V gene lookup returns CDR1 LNHDA and CDR2 SQIVND (reference sequence). Written as DNA, the CDR3 is TGTGCCACCCAACCCCTAGCGGGGATAAATACGCAGTATTTT. Translation: CATQPLAGINTQYF. Supplemented by reference TRBV19 and TRBJ2-3, the full variable domain reads DGGITQSPKYLFRKEGQNVTLSCEQNLNHDAMYWYRQDPGQGLRLIYYSQIVNDFQKGDIAEGYSVSREKKESFPLTVTSAQKNPTAFYLCATQPLAGINTQYFGPGTRLTVL.

The table lists this clonotype with a few counts. The V gene is TRBV7-9, the J gene TRBJ2-3; TRBD2 agrees at 9 bases. The CDR3 totals 19 residues. The V gene's germline CDR1 is SEHNR and CDR2 FQNEAQ (reference sequence). V lost 4 bases and J lost 2; bases outside the gene matches: 16. CDR3 nucleotides: TGTGCCAGCAGCTCCCGCGCATGGTCGCTAGCGGGGCCCACAGATACGCAGTATTTT. Protein: CASSSRAWSLAGPTDTQYF.

The chain carries TRBV7-3 and TRBJ2-1; D might be TRBD2 (6 bases). Trimming shortened V by 5 bases and J by 5 bases, and 10 bases separated the two germline ends. Germline CDR1 SGHTA, CDR2 FQGTGA. This CDR3 contains 13 residues. The CDR3 DNA reads TGTGCCAGCAGCGTTGGGGGGAACAATGAGCAGTTCTTC. It translates to CASSVGGNNEQFF.

The CDR3 DNA reads as TGCGCCAGCAGCCGGACAGGGGGCGGCTCGGACACCATATATTTT. As protein: CASSRTGGGSDTIYF. This chain uses TRBV5-1 with TRBJ1-3; 11 bases align to TRBD1. Per the germline V gene, CDR1 is SGHRS and CDR2 is YFSETQ. V lost 4 bases, J lost 8 bases, and 8 bases stayed unmatched. The CDR3 totals 15 residues.

The sample holds a few counts of this clonotype. The V gene is TRBV29-1, the J gene TRBJ2-1, with no clear D. The CDR3 consists of 14 residues. V was shortened by 7 bases and J by 7 bases, with 20 bases between the two germline ends. CDR1 is SQVTM, CDR2 ANQGSEA, per germline. CDR3 in amino acids: CSARRQAGLNEQFF. The CDR3 bases are TGCAGCGCCCGTCGGCAGGCAGGTTTGAATGAGCAGTTCTTC.

This clonotype turned up a few times. The chain has TRBV6-6 and TRBJ2-5, with a possible D match to TRBD2 (6 bases). Germline assignment: CDR1 MNHNY and CDR2 SVGAGI (reference sequence). The CDR3 runs to 15 residues. V was trimmed by 2 bases and J by 2 bases, leaving 12 bases between them. Here the CDR3 DNA reads TGTGCCAGCAGTTACGGTACGGGGGTTCAAGAGACCCAGTACTTC. It yields the protein CASSYGTGVQETQYF.

This clonotype was counted between two and nine times. The rearrangement links TRBV24-1 to TRBJ1-5, with D maybe TRBD1 (5 bases). Germline-derived CDR1 and CDR2 are KGHDR and SFDVKD. The CDR3 loop spans 16 amino acids. Trimming stripped 4 bases from V and 0 bases from J, with 12 bases between. The CDR3 nucleotides read TGTGCCACCAGTGACGCCGACAGATATAGCAATCAGCCCCAGCATTTT. This codes for CATSDADRYSNQPQHF.

This clonotype was recorded at least ten times. This chain joins TRBV6-6 and TRBJ1-2; a weak D match, TRBD1 (6 bases). Germline CDR1 reads MNHNY; CDR2 reads SVGAGI (reference sequence). Deletions cut 0 bases from V and 5 bases from J, with 10 bases between. CDR3 length equals 14 residues. In DNA, the CDR3 is TGTGCCAGCAGTTACTCGGCAGGGGAGTATGGCTACACCTTC. It codes for CASSYSAGEYGYTF.

This clonotype was seen only a few times. The chain carries TRBV6-9 and TRBJ2-5; 7 nucleotides agree with TRBD2. CDR3 length: 17 amino acids. Germline V lookup: CDR1 MNHGY, CDR2 SVAAGI. After removal of 4 bases from V and 2 bases from J, the junction contained 13 bases not matched to a gene. The CDR3 DNA follows: TGTGCCAGCAGTTTCCGCGAGACTAGCAGTTTACAAGAGACCCAGTACTTC. It yields the protein CASSFRETSSLQETQYF.

This clonotype has ten or more counts. The chain couples TRBV6-1 to TRBJ2-3; TRBD2 aligns across 11 bases. Looked up from germline, CDR1 is MNHNS and CDR2 is SASEGT. Trimming removed 6 bases from V and 3 bases from J; junction bases left unmatched: 14. The CDR3 contains 18 residues. The CDR3 coding sequence is TGTGCCAGCAGCTCCGCGGTAGCGGGGGGGCTAACAACAGATACGCAGTATTTT. Its translation: CASSSAVAGGLTTDTQYF.

This clonotype was found a few times. This chain links TRBV6-1 with TRBJ2-1; D gene uncertain. In germline, CDR1 is MNHNS, CDR2 SASEGT. Between the trimmed V and J ends, which lost 0 bases and 5 bases, there was a span of 8 bases. The CDR3 consists of 14 residues. The CDR3 loop is CASSEAGSHNEQFF. CDR3 DNA: TGTGCCAGCAGTGAAGCCGGGTCCCACAATGAGCAGTTCTTC.

The rearrangement joins TRBV7-9 to TRBJ1-2; D gene ambiguous. Per germline, CDR1 SEHNR and CDR2 FQNEAQ (reference sequence). The CDR3 is 15 amino acids. The V end lost 5 bases, the J end lost 2 bases, and 15 bases lay between the germline ends. In DNA form, the CDR3 reads TGTGCCAGCAGCAAGGACGGAATTAGGAACTATGGCTACACCTTC. It encodes CASSKDGIRNYGYTF.